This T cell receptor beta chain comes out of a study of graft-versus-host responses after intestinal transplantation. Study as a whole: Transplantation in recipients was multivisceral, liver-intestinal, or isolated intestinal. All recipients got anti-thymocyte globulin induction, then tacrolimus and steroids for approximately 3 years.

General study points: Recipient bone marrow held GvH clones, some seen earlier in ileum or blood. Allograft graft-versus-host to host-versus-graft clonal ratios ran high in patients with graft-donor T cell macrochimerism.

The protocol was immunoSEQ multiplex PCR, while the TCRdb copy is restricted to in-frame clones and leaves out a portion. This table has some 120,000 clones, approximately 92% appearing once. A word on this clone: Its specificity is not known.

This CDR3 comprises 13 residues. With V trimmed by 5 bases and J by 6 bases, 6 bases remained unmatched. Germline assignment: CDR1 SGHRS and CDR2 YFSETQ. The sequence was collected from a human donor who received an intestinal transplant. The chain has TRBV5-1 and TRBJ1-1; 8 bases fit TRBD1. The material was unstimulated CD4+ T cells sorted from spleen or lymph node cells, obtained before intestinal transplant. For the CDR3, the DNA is TGCGCCAGCAGAGTATCAGGGGGCTCTGAAGCTTTCTTT. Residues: CASRVSGGSEAFF. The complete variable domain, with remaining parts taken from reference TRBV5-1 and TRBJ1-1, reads KAGVTQTPRYLIKTRGQQVTLSCSPISGHRSVSWYQQTPGQGLQFLFEYFSETQRNKGNFPGRFSGRQFSNSRSEMNVSTLELGDSALYLCASRVSGGSEAFFGQGTRLTVV.